These 17 T cell receptor beta chains originate from one sample sequenced in a study of regulatory T cells in long-lasting Graves disease. Sample time point: newly diagnosed GD, antithyroid drugs for less than 3 months. PBMC RNA was the source of the TCR library. Arm-PCR of CDR3 regions and iRepertoire HTBI primers were the basis on which TCR beta libraries were built. TCRdb processed the multiplex PCR reads anew with MiXCR; each CDR3 protein has one entry. The sample lists 600,000 to 650,000 distinct CDR3 sequences, around 15% occurring once. The sample also formed part of further work on T cells in Graves' hyperthyroidism and ophthalmopathy.

Source: peripheral blood mononuclear cells (PBMCs), taken at new diagnosis, from a patient treated with antithyroid drugs. These receptors originate from a woman aged 25 to 45 with Graves disease.

This clonotype was detected many times. CDR3 protein: CASSADGPLAGYTF. The CDR3 bases are TGTGCCAGCAGCGCGGACGGTCCTCTTGCCGGCTACACCTTC. The chain joins TRBV14 to TRBJ1-2; D unresolved. The CDR3 length is 14 residues. Trimming took off 5 bases at V and 8 bases at J, with 18 bases between the two ends. Looked up from germline, CDR1 is SGHDN and CDR2 is FVKESK.

A note on this clonotype: A much larger clonotype is one base distant, so this may be a read error. The rearrangement uses TRBV11-2 and TRBJ2-1, with D possibly matching TRBD2 (5 bases). The V gene lost 5 bases and the J gene lost 9 bases, with 20 bases spanning the gap. Per germline, CDR1 SGHAT and CDR2 FQNNGV. CDR3 length equals 15 residues. The CDR3 DNA reads as TGTGCCAGCAGCCCCCATCTTGGGTGGGAGATTGAGCAGTTCTTC. Protein sequence: CASSPHLGWEIEQFF. Full variable domain (rest looked up from reference TRBV11-2 and TRBJ2-1): EAGVAQSPRYKIIEKRQSVAFWCNPISGHATLYWYQQILGQGPKLLIQFQNNGVVDDSQLPKDRFSAERLKGVDSTLKIQPAKLEDSAVYLCASSPHLGWEIEQFFGPGTRLTVL.

The V gene is TRBV7-2, the J gene TRBJ2-1, with TRBD1 identical over 9 bases. Germline CDR1 is SGHTA and CDR2 is FQGNSA. This CDR3 is built from 15 residues. V shed 6 bases, J shed 7 bases, and the junction held 10 bases outside the gene matches. CDR3 bases: TGTGCCAGCAGGGCCCCCGGGACAGGGTGGAATGAGCAGTTCTTC. The encoded protein is CASRAPGTGWNEQFF.

This clonotype was seen a single time. A much larger clone is a single base away; this may be a read error. This chain connects TRBV20-1 to TRBJ2-7; no clear D. The CDR3 runs to 14 residues. The germline V and J ends were trimmed by 6 bases and 1 base, with 16 bases remaining between them. Looked up from germline, CDR1 is DFQATT and CDR2 is SNEGSKA (reference sequence). The CDR3: CSAHISRASYEQYF. In nucleotides, the CDR3 is TGCAGTGCCCACATTTCAAGGGCGTCCTACGAGCAGTACTTC.

Regarding this clonotype: The junction departs from the called germline gene at one end, perhaps through a read error. The rearrangement links TRBV5-1 to TRBJ1-1; 10 bases map to TRBD1. Germline CDR1 reads SGHRS; CDR2 reads YFSETQ. The CDR3 has 16 amino acids. CDR3 sequence (DNA): TGCGCCAGCAGCTTGGCCTATGACAGGGGGCCTACTGGAGCTTTCTTT. Translation gives CASSLAYDRGPTGAFF.

The V call is TRBV6-2 or TRBV6-3, the J call TRBJ1-3; a weak D match, TRBD1 (6 bases). This CDR3 has 14 residues. Germline V gene data show CDR1 as MNHEY and CDR2 as SVGEGT. Trimming took off 6 bases at V and 2 bases at J, with 11 bases between the two ends. The CDR3 region is CASSYGGPGNTIYF. The CDR3 DNA sequence: TGTGCCAGCAGCTACGGGGGGCCTGGAAACACCATATATTTT.

The CDR3 sequence: CASRSSERLYNEQFF. CDR3 DNA sequence: TGTGCCAGCAGATCTAGCGAGCGACTATACAATGAGCAGTTCTTC. The genes are TRBV6-1 and TRBJ2-1; D might be TRBD2 (6 bases). This CDR3 is 15 amino acids long. Germline V gene data show CDR1 as MNHNS and CDR2 as SASEGT. Trimming cost V 6 bases and J 4 bases, with 16 bases left between them.

The chain couples TRBV7-2 to TRBJ2-7, with a tentative D call TRBD1 (5 bases). This CDR3 comprises 14 residues. The V end lost 4 bases, the J end lost 2 bases, and 12 bases lay between the germline ends. The germline gives CDR1 SGHTA, CDR2 FQGNSA. The chain's CDR3 is CASSSDISPYEQYF. The CDR3 DNA sequence: TGTGCCAGCAGCTCGGACATTTCCCCCTACGAGCAGTACTTC.

This clonotype has at least ten counts. This sequence joins TRBV9 and TRBJ2-1; the D is unclear. This CDR3 region has 16 residues. V lost 6 bases and J 7 bases, leaving 23 bases between the germline ends. CDR1 is SGDLS and CDR2 is YYNGEE in the germline V gene. CDR3 region: CASTVDGSESTNEQFF. CDR3 DNA: TGTGCCAGCACCGTCGACGGGTCAGAGTCTACAAATGAGCAGTTCTTC.

This chain uses TRBV3-1 with TRBJ2-2, with 8 bases fitting TRBD1. CDR1 and CDR2 from the germline V gene are LGHDT and YNNKEL (reference sequence). Trimming at V came to 3 bases and at J to 3 bases, leaving 6 bases not matched to a gene. This CDR3 contains 16 residues. CDR3 nucleotide sequence: TGTGCCAGCAGCCAGAACAGGGGGGTAGACACCGGGGAGCTGTTTTTT. This sequence encodes CASSQNRGVDTGELFF.

The J gene is TRBJ2-7, the V gene TRBV10-3; 12 bases match TRBD1. Trimming removed 9 bases from V and 6 bases from J; junction bases left unmatched: 9. The CDR3 runs to 14 residues. Germline V gene data show CDR1 as ENHRY and CDR2 as SYGVKD. This CDR3 is CAIHPGTGGSEQYF. Here the CDR3 DNA reads TGTGCCATACATCCCGGGACAGGGGGCAGCGAGCAGTACTTC.

There are many counts of this clonotype. The V gene is TRBV12-3 or TRBV12-4, the J gene TRBJ1-2; weak D call: TRBD1 (5 bases). V lost 6 bases and J lost 8, with 16 bases in between. This CDR3 is 13 amino acids long. The CDR3 region is CASSTQGVRGYTF. DNA of the CDR3: TGTGCCAGCAGCACTCAGGGTGTGAGAGGCTACACCTTC.

This clonotype was recorded at least ten times. The gene calls are TRBV28 and TRBJ2-3, with 7 bases matching TRBD2. Germline CDR1 MDHEN, CDR2 SYDVKM. With 3 bases clipped from V and 2 bases from J, the junction kept 2 bases outside the gene matches. The CDR3 extends over 14 amino acids. The CDR3 region has the DNA TGTGCCAGCAGTTTCCAGCGGGACACAGATACGCAGTATTTT. Translated, it gives CASSFQRDTDTQYF.

This clonotype was seen a few times. This chain joins TRBV28 and TRBJ2-7; 7 bases align to TRBD1. This CDR3 contains 13 residues. Germline loops: CDR1 MDHEN, CDR2 SYDVKM. V was clipped by 6 bases and J by 7 bases; unmatched bases: 9. This chain's CDR3 is CASRTQGSSEQYF. CDR3 bases: TGTGCCAGCAGGACACAGGGGTCGTCAGAGCAGTACTTC.

The V call is TRBV4-2, the J call TRBJ2-7; 8 nucleotides align to TRBD1. The CDR3 has 15 residues. Germline V gives CDR1 LGHNA, CDR2 YNFKEQ. Germline trimming cut 2 bases from V and 7 bases from J; bases unmatched to any gene: 10. CDR3 region: CASSQPDRATGEQYF. The CDR3 coding sequence is TGTGCCAGCAGCCAACCGGACAGGGCTACGGGGGAGCAGTACTTC.

This clonotype was seen more than once but under ten times. This sequence joins TRBV27 and TRBJ2-5; D uncertain. Germline V gene lookup returns CDR1 MNHEY and CDR2 SMNVEV (reference sequence). Trimming stripped 5 bases from V and 5 bases from J, with 12 bases between. The CDR3 length is 13 residues. CDR3 bases: TGTGCCAGCAGTACCTCCTCCCGGGAGACCCAGTACTTC. Amino acid sequence: CASSTSSRETQYF.

The count of this clonotype is one. The chain has TRBV5-1 and TRBJ2-1; D assignment may be TRBD1 or TRBD2 (5 bases each). From germline, CDR1 is SGHRS and CDR2 YFSETQ. V gave up 3 bases and J gave up 8 bases, with 18 bases separating them. CDR3 size: 15 residues. CDR3 residues: CASSSTGTRGDEQFF. In DNA form, the CDR3 reads TGCGCCAGCAGCTCTACCGGGACCCGGGGCGATGAGCAGTTCTTC.